One and the same sample provided the 4 T cell receptor beta chains below, sequenced in a study of T cells in Graves' hyperthyroidism and ophthalmopathy. There were TCR beta CDR3 regions amplified from RNA transcripts. TCR CDR3 underwent first-round RT-PCR with the HTBI primer set. A single record per CDR3 protein comes from TCRdb applying MiXCR to the multiplex PCR reads. This sample has 660,000 or so distinct CDR3 sequences, with less than 25% found just once. The sample taken for sequencing was blood. The source of these receptors is a man aged 25-45 years with Graves' ophthalmopathy.

Regarding this clonotype: At one of its ends the junction is not consistent with the germline gene, which may arise from a read error. This chain links TRBV6-5 with TRBJ2-1, with 9 bases lining up with TRBD2. Germline V lookup: CDR1 MNHEY, CDR2 SVGAGI. CDR3 size: 16 residues. The CDR3 spells CASSSQTSGSYSEQFF. The CDR3 region has the DNA TGTGCCAGCAGTTCCCAGACTAGCGGTTCCTACAGTGAGCAGTTCTTC.

A remark on this clonotype: A read error may be the cause here, since a much bigger clone is one base away. Since the CDR3 does not end with the conserved phenylalanine or tryptophan, this likely comes from a read error. The V call is TRBV6-1, the J call TRBJ1-1, with D maybe TRBD1 (5 bases). V lost 0 bases to trimming and J lost 1 base, with 9 bases between them. The CDR3 contains 15 residues. Per germline, CDR1 MNHNS and CDR2 SASEGT. The CDR3 is CASSEAGDANTEAFS. The CDR3 region has the DNA TGTGCCAGCAGTGAAGCAGGGGACGCGAACACTGAAGCTTTCTCT.

This clonotype has a handful of counts. V is TRBV28 and J is TRBJ2-3; 11 bases fit TRBD1. Per the germline V gene, CDR1 is MDHEN and CDR2 is SYDVKM. V trimming: 5 bases; J trimming: 4 bases; junction bases outside the gene matches: 8. This CDR3 has 16 residues. CDR3 sequence: CASSTRTGGAADTQYF. The DNA for the CDR3 is TGTGCCAGCAGTACCCGGACAGGGGGCGCCGCAGATACGCAGTATTTT.

The V gene is TRBV7-9, the J gene TRBJ2-7; D not resolved. V dropped 6 bases and J dropped 2 bases, with 14 bases sitting between them. CDR1 is SEHNR, CDR2 FQNEAQ, per germline (reference sequence). This CDR3 is built from 14 residues. CDR3 in DNA: TGTGCCAGCAGATATGCAAATCAACCCTACGAGCAGTACTTC. Translated, it gives CASRYANQPYEQYF.